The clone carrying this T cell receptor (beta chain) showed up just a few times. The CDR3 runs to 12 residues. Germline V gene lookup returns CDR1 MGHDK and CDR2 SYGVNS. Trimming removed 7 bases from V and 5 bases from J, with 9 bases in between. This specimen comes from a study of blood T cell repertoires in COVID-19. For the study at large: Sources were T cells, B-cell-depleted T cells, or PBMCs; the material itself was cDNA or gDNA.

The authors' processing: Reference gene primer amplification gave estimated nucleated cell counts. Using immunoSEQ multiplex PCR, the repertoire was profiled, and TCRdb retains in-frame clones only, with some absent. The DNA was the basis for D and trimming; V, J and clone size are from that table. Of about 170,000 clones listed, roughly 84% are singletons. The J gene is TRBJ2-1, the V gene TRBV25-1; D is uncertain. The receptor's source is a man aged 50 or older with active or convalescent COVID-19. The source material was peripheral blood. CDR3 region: CASNHANNEQFF. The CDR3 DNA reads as TGTGCCAGCAACCATGCTAACAATGAGCAGTTCTTC.